A single sample is the source of the 32 T cell receptor beta chains below, sequenced in a study of human T cells and chemical hapten exposure (TCRdb year 2021). Library prep was done by RACE. Sequenced using a NextSeq 500. The public reads were reprocessed in TCRdb via fastp at Q25 and MiXCR, keeping in-frame beta chains. A single entry per CDR3 protein holds the most common genes and DNA from its merged rows. The sample table contains around 360,000 distinct CDR3 sequences; only one count was recorded for just under 6.5% of them. 5% to 6% of the sample comes from the top ten. The time point label on this specimen signifies: patch test 2, 6 weeks after DPC sensitization. What the treatment or condition label conveys for this sample: therapeutic diphenylcyclopropenone sensitization with weekly scalp DPC. Sequencing was performed on whole blood, taken in connection with sensitization to the hapten diphenylcyclopropenone (DPC). These receptors all stem from a woman under 30 with alopecia areata. Some clones in this sample may be carry-over from other donors' samples.

This clonotype was picked up many times. The chain has TRBV7-2 and TRBJ1-2, with D uncertain. Deletions cut 0 bases from V and 3 bases from J, with 5 bases between. CDR1 SGHTA and CDR2 FQGNSA come from the germline V gene. The CDR3 has 13 residues. This chain's CDR3 is CASSLAVDYGYTF. For the CDR3, the DNA is TGTGCCAGCAGCTTAGCAGTAGACTATGGCTACACCTTC.

This clonotype appeared a few times. The chain is built from TRBV5-4 and TRBJ2-3; the match to TRBD2 covers 10 bases. V was clipped by 7 bases and J by 0 bases; unmatched bases: 14. CDR1 and CDR2 from the germline V gene are SGHNT and YYREEE (reference sequence). The CDR3 consists of 18 residues. The CDR3 nucleotides read TGTGCCAGCTGGACAGCGGGGGGGCCTATACTCAGCACAGATACGCAGTATTTT. Its translation is CASWTAGGPILSTDTQYF.

This clonotype has at least ten counts. The chain carries TRBV6-4 and TRBJ1-1; maybe TRBD1 (5 bases). The V end lost 4 bases, the J end lost 0 bases, and 9 bases lay between the germline ends. This CDR3 region has 14 residues. CDR1 and CDR2 from the germline V gene are MRHNA and SNTAGT. CDR3 sequence reads: CASSASGMNTEAFF. CDR3 DNA: TGTGCCAGCAGTGCGTCAGGGATGAACACTGAAGCTTTCTTT.

Many counts were recorded for this clonotype. The V gene is TRBV7-9, the J gene TRBJ1-5, with 8 bases lining up with TRBD1. Losses at the gene ends were 5 bases for V and 5 bases for J; bases not matched to a gene: 2. The CDR3 has 13 residues. The germline V gene encodes CDR1 SEHNR and CDR2 FQNEAQ (reference sequence). The CDR3 region is CASSIQGDQPQHF. The CDR3 region has the DNA TGTGCCAGCAGCATACAGGGGGATCAGCCCCAGCATTTT.

V and J are TRBV4-3 and TRBJ2-1; D tentatively fits TRBD1 or TRBD2 (6 bases each). The CDR3 runs to 16 residues. V was trimmed by 0 bases and J by 7 bases, leaving 16 bases between them. Germline lookup yields CDR1 LGHNA and CDR2 YSLEER. The CDR3 spells CASSQEEGGGSNEQFF. CDR3 DNA sequence: TGCGCCAGCAGCCAAGAGGAGGGGGGCGGATCTAATGAGCAGTTCTTC.

This clonotype has ten or more counts. The CDR3 region is CASSTEGGSANTEAFF. CDR3 bases: TGTGCCAGCAGCACGGAAGGGGGATCGGCGAACACTGAAGCTTTCTTT. This chain uses TRBV5-6 with TRBJ1-1; D possibly corresponds to TRBD1 (6 bases). The CDR3 length is 16 residues. V gave up 4 bases and J gave up 1 base, with 17 bases separating them. Germline CDR1 reads SGHDT; CDR2 reads YYEEEE.

This clonotype came up many times. This chain connects TRBV20-1 to TRBJ1-3; TRBD1 is a possible D gene (5 bases). The ends were cut back, 3 bases at V and 2 bases at J, with 8 bases in the middle. The CDR3 length is 13 residues. CDR1 and CDR2 from the germline V gene are DFQATT and SNEGSKA (reference sequence). This CDR3 is CSASKQAGNTIYF. CDR3 sequence (DNA): TGCAGTGCTAGTAAACAGGCTGGAAACACCATATATTTT.

Ten or more counts support this clonotype. The J gene is TRBJ1-5, the V gene TRBV12-3 or TRBV12-4; D is unclear. The CDR3 is 14 residues long. V lost 6 bases and J lost 4, with 13 bases in between. The CDR3 nucleotides read TGTGCCAGCAGCCTGCTTGGAGGTAATCAGCCCCAGCATTTT. It encodes CASSLLGGNQPQHF.

This clonotype was detected only a few times. J is TRBJ2-7 and V is TRBV7-6, with unresolved D. CDR1 and CDR2 (germline): SGHVS, FNYEAQ. The V and J ends lost 4 bases and 7 bases respectively, with 14 bases between them. The CDR3 length is 13 residues. CDR3 nucleotides: TGTGCCAGCAGCTCCCCTCTCATGGGGGAGCAGTACTTC. Translating gives CASSSPLMGEQYF.

This clonotype has at least ten counts. This chain connects TRBV5-6 to TRBJ1-1; a weak D match, TRBD1 (6 bases). Per the germline V gene, CDR1 is SGHDT and CDR2 is YYEEEE. Between the trimmed V and J ends, which lost 4 bases and 0 bases, there was a span of 13 bases. This CDR3 is built from 15 residues. CDR3 nucleotides: TGTGCCAGCAGCATGACAGACAGGATGAACACTGAAGCTTTCTTT. Translating gives CASSMTDRMNTEAFF.

This clonotype has only a few counts. The rearrangement joins TRBV6-5 to TRBJ2-5; maybe TRBD2 (6 bases). CDR1 and CDR2 from the germline V gene are MNHEY and SVGAGI. This CDR3 has 13 residues. V was trimmed by 6 bases and J by 5 bases, leaving 13 bases between them. CDR3 sequence: CASRPGTLETQYF. The CDR3 coding sequence is TGTGCCAGCAGGCCCGGGACTCTTGAGACCCAGTACTTC.

This clonotype appeared a few times. The rearrangement joins TRBV29-1 to TRBJ2-3, with TRBD1 matching 7 bases. Germline values: CDR1 SQVTM, CDR2 ANQGSEA. CDR3 length: 13 residues. V shed 6 bases, J shed 0 bases, and the junction held 3 bases outside the gene matches. The CDR3 coding sequence is TGCAGCGTCCGGGACAGAAGCACAGATACGCAGTATTTT. This gives the protein CSVRDRSTDTQYF.

A few counts support this clonotype. The chain combines TRBV6-5 with TRBJ1-3; D not resolved. The CDR3 is 15 amino acids. Germline lookup yields CDR1 MNHEY and CDR2 SVGAGI. V was cut by 6 bases and J by 0 bases, with 12 bases left in between. The CDR3 loop reads CASSRLGASGNTIYF. DNA of the CDR3: TGTGCCAGCAGCCGACTGGGAGCCTCTGGAAACACCATATATTTT.

The rearrangement joins TRBV11-2 to TRBJ2-5; D is unresolved. CDR3 length: 15 residues. V was trimmed by 3 bases and J by 1 base, leaving 12 bases between them. The V gene's germline CDR1 is SGHAT and CDR2 FQNNGV. The CDR3 DNA is TGTGCCAGCAGCTTTAGTGCCCAAATCCAAGAGACCCAGTACTTC. Translated: CASSFSAQIQETQYF. Complete variable domain (other parts from reference TRBV11-2 and TRBJ2-5): EAGVAQSPRYKIIEKRQSVAFWCNPISGHATLYWYQQILGQGPKLLIQFQNNGVVDDSQLPKDRFSAERLKGVDSTLKIQPAKLEDSAVYLCASSFSAQIQETQYFGPGTRLLVL.

The J gene is TRBJ2-3, the V gene TRBV7-2; TRBD2 matches 8 bases. The germline CDR1 and CDR2 sequences are SGHTA and FQGNSA. The trim removed 1 base at V and 6 bases at J, leaving 12 bases unmatched. This CDR3 spans 17 amino acids. CDR3 sequence reads: CASSLDPLAALADTQYF. The CDR3 DNA sequence: TGTGCCAGCAGCTTAGACCCACTAGCGGCATTGGCCGATACGCAGTATTTT.

This clonotype was seen a few times. In nucleotides, the CDR3 is TGTGCCACCAGCAGACGTAGCGGCACTAGCACAGATACGCAGTATTTT. Protein sequence: CATSRRSGTSTDTQYF. The chain recombines TRBV15 with TRBJ2-3; perhaps TRBD2 as D (6 bases). Germline V CDR1 and CDR2: LNHNV, YYDKDF (reference sequence). The CDR3 is 16 amino acids. With 2 bases removed from V and 0 bases from J, the gap between germline ends came to 12 bases.

This clonotype appeared a few times. The V and J genes are TRBV5-1 and TRBJ2-2; 8 bases match TRBD1. Germline CDR1 is SGHRS and CDR2 is YFSETQ. With 3 bases clipped from V and 4 bases from J, the junction kept 11 bases outside the gene matches. This CDR3 comprises 17 residues. Here the CDR3 reads CASSSSKTGDATGELFF. In DNA form, the CDR3 reads TGCGCCAGCAGCTCCAGTAAGACAGGGGACGCCACCGGGGAGCTGTTTTTT.

The chain carries TRBV20-1 and TRBJ1-4; D remains ambiguous. Looked up from germline, CDR1 is DFQATT and CDR2 is SNEGSKA (reference sequence). The V gene lost 4 bases and the J gene lost 3 bases, with 12 bases spanning the gap. The CDR3 totals 14 residues. DNA of the CDR3: TGCAGTGCTATGGGTCGGCCAGCTAATGAAAAACTGTTTTTT. Translated: CSAMGRPANEKLFF.

This clonotype has more than one count but fewer than ten. The V and J genes are TRBV5-1 and TRBJ1-1; a weak D match, TRBD1 (6 bases). Trimming cost V 4 bases and J 0 bases, with 19 bases left between them. The CDR3 runs to 17 residues. The V gene's germline CDR1 is SGHRS and CDR2 YFSETQ. The CDR3, as DNA: TGCGCCAGCAGCGGCGGGCCCCGGGGGCCGGTGAACACTGAAGCTTTCTTT. Protein sequence: CASSGGPRGPVNTEAFF. The full variable domain, completed using reference TRBV5-1 and TRBJ1-1, is KAGVTQTPRYLIKTRGQQVTLSCSPISGHRSVSWYQQTPGQGLQFLFEYFSETQRNKGNFPGRFSGRQFSNSRSEMNVSTLELGDSALYLCASSGGPRGPVNTEAFFGQGTRLTVV.

The chain combines TRBV20-1 with TRBJ1-2; possible D gene TRBD1, 6 bases. The CDR3 is 14 amino acids. Per germline, CDR1 DFQATT and CDR2 SNEGSKA (reference sequence). Between the trimmed V and J ends, which lost 6 bases and 5 bases, there was a span of 19 bases. The CDR3 spells CSAPPGQTVYGYTF. Here the CDR3 DNA reads TGCAGTGCGCCCCCCGGACAGACGGTGTATGGCTACACCTTC.

The rearrangement links TRBV20-1 to TRBJ1-2; the D gene is possibly TRBD1 (6 bases). The CDR3 totals 14 residues. Trimming cost V 5 bases and J 2 bases, with 15 bases left between them. CDR1 and CDR2 (germline): DFQATT, SNEGSKA (reference sequence). As DNA, the CDR3 is TGCAGTGCTGACCGGGACATACTCAACTATGGCTACACCTTC. It yields the protein CSADRDILNYGYTF.

The chain has TRBV4-1 and TRBJ2-2; 10 bases fit TRBD1. Germline CDR1 MGHRA, CDR2 YSYEKL. The CDR3 loop spans 17 amino acids. The trim removed 2 bases at V and 5 bases at J, leaving 8 bases unmatched. The CDR3 DNA is TGCGCCAGCAGCCAATCCTGGAGGGGACAGGGGACCGGGGAGCTGTTTTTT. This translates into CASSQSWRGQGTGELFF.

This clonotype was detected ten times or more. The rearrangement uses TRBV27 and TRBJ1-5, with 7 positions matching TRBD1. In germline, CDR1 is MNHEY, CDR2 SMNVEV (reference sequence). The V segment lost 10 bases and the J segment 3 bases; nucleotides outside the gene matches: 9. The length of the CDR3 is 14 residues. The CDR3 loop is CATASGGNNQPQHF. The CDR3 nucleotides read TGTGCCACCGCCTCAGGGGGTAACAATCAGCCCCAGCATTTT.

The rearrangement joins TRBV13 to TRBJ2-3, with 11 bases identical to TRBD2. V shed 2 bases and J 0 bases; nucleotides not matched to a gene: 7. There are 18 residues in the CDR3. The germline V gene encodes CDR1 PRHDT and CDR2 FYEKMQ (reference sequence). This CDR3 reads CASSLLASGGYSTDTQYF. The CDR3 coding sequence is TGTGCCAGCAGCTTATTGGCTAGCGGGGGGTACAGCACAGATACGCAGTATTTT.

As regards this clonotype: A much larger clone sits a single nucleotide away, making a read error possible. The V and J genes are TRBV12-3 or TRBV12-4 and TRBJ2-1; TRBD1 matches 10 bases. The CDR3 consists of 15 residues. V shed 6 bases, J shed 2 bases, and the junction held 4 bases outside the gene matches. For the CDR3, the DNA is TGTGCCAGCAGACCCGGGACAGGGGCCTACAATGAGCAGTTCTTC. It codes for CASRPGTGAYNEQFF.

This chain joins TRBV18 and TRBJ1-1; the D gene is possibly TRBD1 (5 bases). The CDR3 loop spans 14 amino acids. Germline-derived CDR1 and CDR2 are KGHSH and LQKENI. V gave up 5 bases and J gave up 5 bases, with 15 bases separating them. CDR3 nucleotides: TGTGCCAGCTCAATGGGCAGGGCGGGGACTGAAGCTTTCTTT. Its translation is CASSMGRAGTEAFF.

The rearrangement links TRBV15 to TRBJ1-5; D perhaps matches TRBD1 (6 bases). This CDR3 comprises 13 residues. Looked up from germline, CDR1 is LNHNV and CDR2 is YYDKDF (reference sequence). V lost 8 bases to trimming and J lost 5 bases, with 13 bases between them. In nucleotides, the CDR3 is TGTGCCACCTCAGGGGTTCGGGATCAGCCCCAGCATTTT. Its translation is CATSGVRDQPQHF.

This clonotype was observed a handful of times. The CDR3 region has the DNA TGTGCCAGCAGTGGGAGGCCGGATACGCAGTATTTT. This sequence encodes CASSGRPDTQYF. This chain links TRBV27 with TRBJ2-3; D perhaps matches TRBD2 (6 bases). In germline, CDR1 is MNHEY, CDR2 SMNVEV (reference sequence). The length of the CDR3 is 12 residues. V was shortened by 5 bases and J by 6 bases, with 9 bases between the two germline ends.

This clonotype has just a few counts. The genes are TRBV4-2 and TRBJ2-3, with 16 nucleotides matching TRBD2. Germline trimming cut 4 bases from V and 4 bases from J; bases unmatched to any gene: 11. The CDR3 has 19 amino acids. Germline V gene lookup returns CDR1 LGHNA and CDR2 YNFKEQ. The DNA of the CDR3 is TGTGCCAGCAGCCCAAAGGGACTAGCGGGGGGGCACAGGTCAGATACGCAGTATTTT. It yields the protein CASSPKGLAGGHRSDTQYF.

This clonotype turned up a few times. The V and J genes are TRBV28 and TRBJ2-3, with a possible D match to TRBD1 (6 bases). V was shortened by 4 bases and J by 1 base, with 12 bases between the two germline ends. The length of the CDR3 is 15 residues. CDR1 is MDHEN, CDR2 SYDVKM, per germline. CDR3 loop: CASSSISGGTDTQYF. DNA of the CDR3: TGTGCCAGCAGTTCAATTTCAGGGGGCACAGATACGCAGTATTTT.

This clonotype was observed at least ten times. This chain's CDR3 is CASSSSSYNSPLHF. CDR3 DNA sequence: TGCGCCAGCAGCTCCAGCTCCTATAATTCACCCCTCCACTTT. The rearrangement joins TRBV5-1 to TRBJ1-6; D gene ambiguous. V lost 3 bases and J 0 bases, leaving 4 bases between the germline ends. The germline V gene encodes CDR1 SGHRS and CDR2 YFSETQ. CDR3 size: 14 residues.

This clonotype has a count of ten or more. The V gene is TRBV5-1, the J gene TRBJ1-2, with 7 bases aligning to TRBD1. The length of the CDR3 is 15 residues. J gave up 0 bases and V 2 bases, and 4 bases lay outside the gene matches. Germline-derived CDR1 and CDR2 are SGHRS and YFSETQ. The CDR3 bases are TGCGCCAGCAGCTTTGTGGGGACAGCTAACTATGGCTACACCTTC. Amino acids: CASSFVGTANYGYTF.